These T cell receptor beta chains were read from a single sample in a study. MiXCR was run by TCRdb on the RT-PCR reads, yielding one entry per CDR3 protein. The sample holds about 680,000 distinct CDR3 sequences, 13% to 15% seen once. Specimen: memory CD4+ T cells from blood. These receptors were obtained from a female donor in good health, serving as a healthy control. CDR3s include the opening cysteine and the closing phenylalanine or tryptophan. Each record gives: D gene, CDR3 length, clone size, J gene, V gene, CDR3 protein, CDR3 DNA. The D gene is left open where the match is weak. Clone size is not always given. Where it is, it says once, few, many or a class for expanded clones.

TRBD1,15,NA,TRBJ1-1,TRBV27,CASSFGTGFFSEAFF,TGTGCCAGCAGTTTCGGGACAGGGTTTTTTTCGGAAGCTTTCTTT
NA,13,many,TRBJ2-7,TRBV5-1,CASKRPDSYEQYF,TGCGCCAGCAAGCGTCCCGACTCCTACGAGCAGTACTTC
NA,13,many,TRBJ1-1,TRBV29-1,CSVVRARNTEAFF,TGCAGCGTTGTCAGGGCGAGAAACACTGAAGCTTTCTTT
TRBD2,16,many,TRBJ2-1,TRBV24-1,CATSAPTGLAGGLQFF,TGTGCCACCAGTGCCCCGACCGGACTAGCGGGAGGTTTACAGTTCTTC
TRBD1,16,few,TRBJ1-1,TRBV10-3,CAISDQGQVVASEAFF,TGTGCCATCAGTGACCAAGGACAGGTAGTTGCTTCTGAAGCTTTCTTT
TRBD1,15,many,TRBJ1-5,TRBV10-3,CAICRDSNSNQPQHF,TGTGCCATTTGCCGGGACAGCAATAGCAATCAGCCCCAGCATTTT
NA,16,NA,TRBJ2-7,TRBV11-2,CASSPLGKSGSYEQYF,TGTGCCAGCAGCCCTCTCGGCAAGTCGGGCTCCTACGAGCAGTACTTC
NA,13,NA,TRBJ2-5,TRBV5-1,CASRGLFQETQYF,TGCGCCAGCAGGGGACTCTTTCAAGAGACCCAGTACTTC
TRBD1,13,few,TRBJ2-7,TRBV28,CASTPGQSYEQYF,TGTGCCAGCACTCCGGGACAGAGTTACGAGCAGTACTTC
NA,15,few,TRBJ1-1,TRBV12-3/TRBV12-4,CASSLISGGNSEAFF,TGTGCCAGCAGTTTAATCTCGGGCGGGAACTCTGAAGCTTTCTTT
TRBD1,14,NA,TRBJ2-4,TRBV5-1,CASSSGTAGYIQYF,TGCGCCAGCAGCTCCGGGACAGCCGGATACATTCAGTACTTC
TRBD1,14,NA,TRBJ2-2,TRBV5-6,CASSWTGGSGELFF,TGTGCCAGCAGCTGGACAGGGGGCTCCGGGGAGCTGTTTTTT
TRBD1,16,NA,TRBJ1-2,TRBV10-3,CAISAAGGTGPYGYTF,TGTGCCATCAGTGCGGCAGGAGGGACAGGACCCTATGGCTACACCTTC
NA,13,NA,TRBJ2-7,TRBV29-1,CSAQVGFQSEQYF,TGCAGCGCCCAGGTAGGGTTCCAGAGTGAGCAGTACTTC
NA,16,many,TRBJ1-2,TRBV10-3,CAITPNAGSSYEGYTF,TGTGCCATCACCCCCAACGCGGGCAGCTCCTATGAAGGCTACACCTTC
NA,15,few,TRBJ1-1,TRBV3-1,CASSPTPGLNTEAFF,TGTGCCAGCAGTCCCACTCCGGGGCTGAACACTGAAGCTTTCTTT
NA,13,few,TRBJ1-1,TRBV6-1,CASNLGGYTEAFF,TGTGCCAGCAACCTAGGGGGGTACACTGAAGCTTTCTTT
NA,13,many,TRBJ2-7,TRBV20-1,CSAHEGGLTEQYF,TGCAGTGCCCATGAGGGGGGGCTGACCGAGCAGTACTTC
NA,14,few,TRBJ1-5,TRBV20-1,CSAVPVNSNQPQHF,TGCAGTGCCGTCCCGGTCAATAGCAATCAGCCCCAGCATTTT
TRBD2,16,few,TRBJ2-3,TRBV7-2,CASSLGLGGGADTQYF,TGTGCCAGCAGCTTAGGCCTCGGCGGGGGGGCCGATACGCAGTATTTT
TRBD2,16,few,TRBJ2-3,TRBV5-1,CASSWNSGGRTDTQYF,TGCGCCAGCAGCTGGAACAGCGGGGGGAGAACAGATACGCAGTATTTT
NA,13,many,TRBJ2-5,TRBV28,CASGLRVRETQYF,TGTGCCAGCGGCTTAAGGGTCCGAGAGACCCAGTACTTC
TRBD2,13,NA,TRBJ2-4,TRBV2,CASRETSQNIQYF,TGTGCCAGTCGGGAGACTAGCCAAAACATTCAGTACTTC
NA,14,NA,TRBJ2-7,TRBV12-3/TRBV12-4,CASSRTRDLNEQYF,TGTGCCAGCAGCCGTACGAGGGACCTTAACGAGCAGTACTTC
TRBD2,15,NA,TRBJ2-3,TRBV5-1,CASSPSGNPTDTQYF,TGCGCCAGCAGTCCTAGCGGGAACCCCACAGATACGCAGTATTTT
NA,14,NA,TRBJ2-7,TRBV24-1,CATSDRRGPFQQYF,TGTGCCACCAGTGACCGCAGGGGCCCCTTCCAGCAGTACTTC
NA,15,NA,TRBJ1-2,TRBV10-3,CAISPDGLSNYGYTF,TGTGCCATCAGCCCCGACGGACTCTCGAACTATGGCTACACCTTC
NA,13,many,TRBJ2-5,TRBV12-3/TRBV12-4,CASTPRFQETQYF,TGTGCCAGCACCCCCAGGTTTCAAGAGACCCAGTACTTC
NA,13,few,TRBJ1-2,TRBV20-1,CSALQDFNYGYTF,TGCAGTGCCCTACAGGATTTTAACTATGGCTACACCTTC
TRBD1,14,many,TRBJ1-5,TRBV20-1,CSATEGQINQPQHF,TGCAGTGCTACGGAGGGACAGATCAATCAGCCCCAGCATTTT
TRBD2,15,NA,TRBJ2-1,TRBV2,CASSVSGVLYNEQFF,TGTGCCAGCAGTGTCAGCGGGGTGCTTTACAATGAGCAGTTCTTC
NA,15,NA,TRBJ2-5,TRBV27,CASRTQSWKVETQYF,TGTGCCAGCAGAACCCAAAGCTGGAAGGTGGAGACCCAGTACTTC
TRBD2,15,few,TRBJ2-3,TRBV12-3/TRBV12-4,CATGGGTSGTDTQYF,TGTGCCACTGGAGGCGGGACTAGTGGGACAGATACGCAGTATTTT
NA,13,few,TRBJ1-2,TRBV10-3,CAISEGSRYGYTF,TGTGCCATCAGTGAGGGTTCAAGGTATGGCTACACCTTC
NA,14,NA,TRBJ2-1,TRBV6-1,CASSERASFNEQFF,TGTGCCAGCAGTGAAAGGGCTAGTTTCAATGAGCAGTTCTTC
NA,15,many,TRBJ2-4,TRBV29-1,CSVMDNQLAKNIQYF,TGCAGCGTGATGGATAACCAACTAGCCAAAAACATTCAGTACTTC
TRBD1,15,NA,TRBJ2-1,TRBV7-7,CASSFGTGGEVEQFF,TGTGCCAGCAGCTTCGGGACAGGGGGCGAGGTTGAGCAGTTCTTC
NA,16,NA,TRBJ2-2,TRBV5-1,CASLDGGGGGAGELFF,TGCGCCAGCCTTGACGGAGGGGGCGGAGGGGCCGGGGAGCTGTTTTTT
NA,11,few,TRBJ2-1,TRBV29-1,CSVAFFGSVKF,TGCAGCGTTGCGTTTTTTGGCTCAGTTAAGTTC
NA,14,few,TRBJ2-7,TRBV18,CASSTATGPYEQYF,TGTGCCAGCTCAACTGCGACAGGACCCTACGAGCAGTACTTC
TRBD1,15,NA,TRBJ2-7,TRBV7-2,CASSSGWDSTYEQYF,TGTGCCAGCAGCTCGGGGTGGGACAGCACCTACGAGCAGTACTTC
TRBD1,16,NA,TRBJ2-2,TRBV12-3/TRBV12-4,CASSLGRTGGGGELFF,TGTGCCAGCAGTTTAGGGCGGACAGGGGGCGGCGGGGAGCTGTTTTTT
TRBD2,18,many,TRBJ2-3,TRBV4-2,CASSRLGTSGPSTDTQYF,TGTGCCAGCAGCCGCCTCGGGACTAGCGGCCCTAGCACAGATACGCAGTATTTT
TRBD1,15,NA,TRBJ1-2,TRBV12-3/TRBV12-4,CASSLGDRVDYGYTF,TGTGCCAGCAGTTTAGGAGACAGGGTAGACTATGGCTACACCTTC
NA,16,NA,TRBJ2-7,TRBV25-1,CASSDLTSRRSYEQYF,TGTGCCAGCAGTGACCTGACTAGTCGACGTTCCTACGAGCAGTACTTC
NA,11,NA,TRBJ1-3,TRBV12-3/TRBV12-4,CASSFQASYDF,TGTGCCAGCAGTTTCCAGGCCAGTTATGATTTT
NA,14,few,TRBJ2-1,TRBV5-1,CASSLVAGSEEQFF,TGCGCCAGCAGCTTGGTGGCAGGGTCGGAGGAGCAGTTCTTC